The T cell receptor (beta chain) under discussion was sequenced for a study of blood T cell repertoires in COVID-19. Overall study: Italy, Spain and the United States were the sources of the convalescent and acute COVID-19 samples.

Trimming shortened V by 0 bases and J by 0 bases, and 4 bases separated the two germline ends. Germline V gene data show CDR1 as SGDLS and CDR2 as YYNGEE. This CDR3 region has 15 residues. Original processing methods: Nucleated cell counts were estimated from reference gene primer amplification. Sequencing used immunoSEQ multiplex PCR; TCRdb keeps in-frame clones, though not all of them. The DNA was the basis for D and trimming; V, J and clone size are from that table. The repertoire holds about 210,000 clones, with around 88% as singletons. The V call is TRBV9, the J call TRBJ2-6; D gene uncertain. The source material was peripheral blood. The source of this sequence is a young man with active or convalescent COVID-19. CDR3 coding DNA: TGTGCCAGCAGCGTAGTTCTCTCTGGGGCCAACGTCCTGACTTTC. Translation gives CASSVVLSGANVLTF.